Presented here are 9 T cell receptor beta chains from one specimen sequenced in a study of neurological immune-mediated disorders. One entry per CDR3 protein, called by TCRdb with MiXCR from the 5' RACE reads. This table holds more than 50,000 distinct CDR3 sequences, under 30% found once. Time point: technical triplicate 2. Sequencing input: PBMCs. The receptor source for this set is a man aged 55 to 70 with HTLV-1-associated myelopathy (HAM/TSP).

This clonotype was seen many times. This sequence joins TRBV20-1 and TRBJ2-7, with D perhaps given as TRBD1 or TRBD2 (5 bases each). The germline V gene encodes CDR1 DFQATT and CDR2 SNEGSKA (reference sequence). The V end lost 3 bases, the J end lost 6 bases, and 15 bases lay between the germline ends. This CDR3 has 13 residues. CDR3 coding DNA: TGCAGTGCTAGTCCCGGGACGCGTACCGAGCAGTACTTC. Its protein is CSASPGTRTEQYF.

This chain connects TRBV5-1 to TRBJ1-5; the D is unclear. Germline loops: CDR1 SGHRS, CDR2 YFSETQ. This CDR3 region has 14 residues. Trimming stripped 5 bases from V and 5 bases from J, with 14 bases between. The CDR3 spells CASSLQPGDQPQHF. As DNA, the CDR3 is TGCGCCAGCAGTTTACAGCCCGGAGATCAGCCCCAGCATTTT.

This clonotype was counted at least ten times. The V gene is TRBV2, the J gene TRBJ1-5, with TRBD1 as a possible D gene (6 bases). Between the trimmed V and J ends, which lost 1 base and 7 bases, there was a span of 11 bases. The CDR3 contains 14 residues. CDR1 and CDR2 from the germline V gene are SNHLY and FYNNEI. The CDR3 spells CASSEGQGRQPQHF. CDR3 in DNA: TGTGCCAGCAGTGAAGGGCAGGGGAGGCAGCCCCAGCATTTT.

The sample holds many counts of this clonotype. CDR3 protein: CASSLGRGEAEAFF. The CDR3, as DNA: TGTGCCAGCAGCTTAGGTAGGGGGGAGGCTGAAGCTTTCTTT. The gene calls are TRBV7-2 and TRBJ1-1, with a weak D call TRBD1 (6 bases). This CDR3 is 14 amino acids long. CDR1 SGHTA and CDR2 FQGNSA come from the germline V gene. The V end was cut by 1 base, the J end by 6 bases, with 12 bases between.

The V call is TRBV4-1, the J call TRBJ2-7; weak D call: TRBD1 (6 bases). Germline V gene lookup returns CDR1 MGHRA and CDR2 YSYEKL. This CDR3 contains 15 residues. Trimming took 0 bases from V and 2 from J, leaving 11 bases between them. Here the CDR3 reads CASSQDNRVTYEQYF. The CDR3 DNA reads TGCGCCAGCAGCCAAGATAACAGGGTAACCTACGAGCAGTACTTC.

The genes are TRBV28 and TRBJ2-7; no definite D call. The V end lost 3 bases, the J end lost 4 bases, and 10 bases lay between the germline ends. The CDR3 spans 13 residues. The germline gives CDR1 MDHEN, CDR2 SYDVKM. In DNA, the CDR3 is TGTGCCAGCAGTTTCCTCAGAAGGTACGAGCAGTACTTC. Translation gives CASSFLRRYEQYF.

This clonotype has ten or more counts. The chain combines TRBV20-1 with TRBJ2-6, with 11 positions matching TRBD1. CDR1 and CDR2 from the germline V gene are DFQATT and SNEGSKA (reference sequence). The CDR3 contains 16 residues. With 3 bases clipped from V and 0 bases from J, the junction kept 1 base outside the gene matches. DNA for the CDR3: TGCAGTGCTAGGGACAGGGGGCTCTCTGGGGCCAACGTCCTGACTTTC. Its protein is CSARDRGLSGANVLTF.

This clonotype was seen only a few times. The chain combines TRBV2 with TRBJ2-7; 10 bases align to TRBD2. In germline, CDR1 is SNHLY, CDR2 FYNNEI. Trimming took 6 bases from V and 3 from J; bases not matched to a gene: 11. The CDR3 extends over 16 amino acids. The DNA for the CDR3 is TGTGCCAGCAGCAGACTAGCGGGCCATGTAGGCTACGAGCAGTACTTC. This translates into CASSRLAGHVGYEQYF.

This clonotype was counted at least ten times. The V and J genes are TRBV5-6 and TRBJ2-3; D gene uncertain. From germline, CDR1 is SGHDT and CDR2 YYEEEE. The CDR3 extends over 15 amino acids. Trimming pared 5 bases from V and 6 bases from J, leaving 19 bases between. CDR3 residues: CASRPQVETGDTQYF. As DNA, the CDR3 is TGTGCCAGCAGGCCCCAAGTGGAAACCGGGGATACGCAGTATTTT.